This TCR beta chain comes out of a study of cytomegalovirus exposure and HLA in healthy donors. It was with 60 Vbeta and 13 Jbeta primers that the PCR ran. Method: immunoSEQ multiplex PCR; TCRdb's copy keeps in-frame clones and lacks some. Of more than 85,000 clones in the sample, about three quarters were seen once. The CDR3 has 15 amino acids. Germline values: CDR1 SGHRS, CDR2 YFSETQ. V was shortened by 4 bases and J by 0 bases, with 10 bases between the two germline ends. Remarks on this clone: Antigen specificity is unknown.

Overall study results and limits: Previously analyzed data showed that most TCR beta V segments were productive at a frequency of about 87% or about 30%.

This rearrangement joins TRBV5-1 to TRBJ2-2, with D maybe TRBD1 (6 bases). The receptor was isolated from a woman aged 55-69 years in good health and CMV-seropositive. The sample consisted of PBMCs. CDR3 region: CASSRTAANTGELFF. The CDR3 DNA sequence: TGCGCCAGCAGCCGGACAGCGGCGAACACCGGGGAGCTGTTTTTT. The variable domain in full, with the rest retrieved from reference TRBV5-1 and TRBJ2-2, is KAGVTQTPRYLIKTRGQQVTLSCSPISGHRSVSWYQQTPGQGLQFLFEYFSETQRNKGNFPGRFSGRQFSNSRSEMNVSTLELGDSALYLCASSRTAANTGELFFGEGSRLTVL.